This record looks at one TCR beta chain sequence and its context. The entry originates in a study of blood T cell repertoires in COVID-19. On the study more broadly: Samples taken during acute and convalescent COVID-19 were collected in the United States, Italy and Spain. In each case, the material was cDNA or gDNA derived from T cells, B-cell-depleted T cells, or PBMCs.

In the study's own analysis: Scientists estimated how many nucleated cells there were by amplifying reference gene primers. Sequenced by immunoSEQ multiplex PCR; TCRdb stores in-frame clones only, minus some. V, J and clone size are taken as reported in that table, and D and trimming were inferred from the DNA itself. The table has some 59,000 clones, 70% to 90% seen once. V gave up 4 bases and J gave up 0 bases, with 15 bases separating them. The CDR3 is made up of 17 amino acids. Germline-derived CDR1 and CDR2 are LGHDT and YNNKEL (reference sequence). Sequenced: peripheral blood. The chain uses TRBV3-1 (or the pseudogene TRBV3-2) and TRBJ2-2, with D hard to call. The sequence was collected from a man aged 60 to 75 with acute or convalescent COVID-19. Written as DNA, the CDR3 is TGTGCCAGCAGCCGCCGAATAGGAGTTTCGAACACCGGGGAGCTGTTTTTT. It yields the protein CASSRRIGVSNTGELFF.